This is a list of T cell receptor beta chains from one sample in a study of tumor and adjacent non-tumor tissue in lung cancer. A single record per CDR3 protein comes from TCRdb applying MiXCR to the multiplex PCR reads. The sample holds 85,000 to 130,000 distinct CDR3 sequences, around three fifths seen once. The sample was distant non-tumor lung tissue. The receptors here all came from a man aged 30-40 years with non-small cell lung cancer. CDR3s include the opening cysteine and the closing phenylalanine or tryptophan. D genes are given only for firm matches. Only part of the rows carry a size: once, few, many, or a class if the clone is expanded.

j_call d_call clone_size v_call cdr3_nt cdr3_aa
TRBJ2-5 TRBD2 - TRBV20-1 TGCAGTGCAAGAATAGCGGGAGTACTTTGGTACCAAGAGACCCAGTACTTT CSARIAGVLWYQETQYF
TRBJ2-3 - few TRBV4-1 TGCGCCAGCAGCCAAGATGTAGGGAATAGCCGTGTGTGCACAGATACGCAGTATTTT CASSQDVGNSRVCTDTQYF
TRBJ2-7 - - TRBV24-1 TGTGCCACCAGTGATTCCCTCCCGGACGAGCGATACTTC CATSDSLPDERYF
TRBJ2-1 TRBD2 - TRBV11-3 TGTACCAACAGCTTAGAGCGGGGAGACAATGAGCAGTTCTTC CTNSLERGDNEQFF
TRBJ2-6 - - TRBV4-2 TGTGCCAGCAGTCAAGATGCAGTGTCTGGGGCCAACGTCCTGACTTTC CASSQDAVSGANVLTF
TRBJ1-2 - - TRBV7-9 TGTGCCAGCAGCTTACTTCGGCAGGACGGCCTCCACGGCTACACCTTC CASSLLRQDGLHGYTF
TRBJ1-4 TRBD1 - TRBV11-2 TGTGCCAGCAGCTTAATAGGACAGGGTAATGAAAGACTGTTTTTT CASSLIGQGNERLFF
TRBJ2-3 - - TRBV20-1 TGCAGTGTTACCGGTGGACTGGCGTTGGATACGCAGTATTTT CSVTGGLALDTQYF
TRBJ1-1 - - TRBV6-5 TGTGCCAGCAGTTACTCTACCGGAGATGAAACTTTCTTT CASSYSTGDETFF
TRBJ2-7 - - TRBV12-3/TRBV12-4 TGTGCCAGCAGTTTATGGGGACGGCTCTTCGAGCAGTACTTC CASSLWGRLFEQYF
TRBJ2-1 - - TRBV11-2 TGTGCCAGCAGCTTAGTGGCTAGCCGGATGGATGAGCACTTCTTC CASSLVASRMDEHFF
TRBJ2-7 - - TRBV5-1 TGCGCCAGCAGTCGGACAGGAGGGTCCTACGAGCAGTACTTC CASSRTGGSYEQYF
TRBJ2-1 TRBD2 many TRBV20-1 TGCAGTGCAACCTCTAGCGGGAGGCGCAATGAGCAGTTCTTC CSATSSGRRNEQFF
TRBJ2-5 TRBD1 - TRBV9 TGTGCCAACAGCGTATGGGACAGGTACCAAGAGACCCAGTACTTC CANSVWDRYQETQYF
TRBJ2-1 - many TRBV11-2 TGTGCCAGCAGCCCAACGTACCATCTAGTGTACAATGAGCAGTTCTTC CASSPTYHLVYNEQFF
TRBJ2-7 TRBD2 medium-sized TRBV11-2 TGTGCCAGCAGCTCCCTGGGCGGGAGAGAGGGCGAGCAGTACTTC CASSSLGGREGEQYF
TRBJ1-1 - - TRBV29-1 TGCGGCACCACTATAAACACTGAAGCTTTCTTT CGTTINTEAFF
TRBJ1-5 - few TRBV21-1 TGTGCCAGCAGAGCGGCGGAGGGGGTCGATCAGCCCCAGCATTTT CASRAAEGVDQPQHF
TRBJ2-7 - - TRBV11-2 TGTGCCAACAGCTTAGCTTTCCGGGGCCACGACCAGTACTTC CANSLAFRGHDQYF
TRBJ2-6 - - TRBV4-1 TGTGCCGGCTGCCAAGAAGCACAGGGATCTGGGGCCAACATCCTGACTTTC CAGCQEAQGSGANILTF
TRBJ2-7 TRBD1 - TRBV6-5 TGTGCCAGCAGCCGCCCGGGACAGGGGGCTGGCAAGCAGTACTTC CASSRPGQGAGKQYF